The source of this TCR beta chain is a study of blood T cell repertoires in COVID-19. Measured with immunoSEQ multiplex PCR; TCRdb has only the in-frame clones, and not every one. Here the sample spans 200,000 to 300,000 clones, about nine tenths being singletons. Enrollment of patients from Seattle took place during active infection, with longitudinal follow-up. The CDR3 spans 15 residues. With V trimmed by 2 bases and J by 7 bases, 8 bases remained unmatched. CDR1 SGHRS and CDR2 YFSETQ come from the germline V gene. Sample: peripheral blood. The chain carries TRBV5-1 and TRBJ2-3; 9 positions match TRBD2. The sequence derives from a man aged 25 to 40 with COVID-19, enrolled during active disease. CDR3 bases: TGCGCCAGCAGCTTAGGTAGCGGGGGAGGTTATACGCAGTATTTT. Protein: CASSLGSGGGYTQYF.